A selection of T cell receptor beta chains follows, all from one sample in a study of neurological immune-mediated disorders. TCRdb re-derived calls from the 5' RACE reads in MiXCR, one entry per CDR3 protein. The sample includes about 79,000 distinct CDR3 sequences, over 12% seen only once; the top ten take 6% to 7%. Sequencing was carried out using PBMCs. These receptor sequences come from a woman aged 45-65 years in good health. The CDR3 runs from the conserved cysteine through the conserved F or W. Each record gives: D gene, CDR3 length, J gene, clone size, V gene, CDR3 protein, CDR3 DNA. D genes are given only for firm matches. Clone size is given for some rows only: seen once, a few or many times, or a class if the clone is expanded.

TRBD1 14 TRBJ1-1 NA TRBV24-1 CATSRTGENTEAFF TGTGCCACCAGTAGGACAGGGGAGAACACTGAAGCTTTCTTT
NA 13 TRBJ1-1 many TRBV3-1 CASSRKEEAEAFF TGTGCCAGCAGCCGGAAGGAAGAGGCTGAAGCTTTCTTT
TRBD1 13 TRBJ1-2 many TRBV5-1 CASTRQGEDGYTF TGCGCCAGCACCCGACAGGGGGAAGATGGCTACACCTTC
TRBD2 13 TRBJ2-1 many TRBV5-1 CASSLVRGGRQFF TGCGCCAGCAGCTTGGTGCGCGGGGGAAGACAGTTCTTC
NA 18 TRBJ2-1 many TRBV14 CASSQVAQVWGSYNEQFF TGTGCCAGCAGCCAAGTGGCACAGGTTTGGGGCTCCTACAATGAGCAGTTCTTC
NA 13 TRBJ2-5 many TRBV12-3/TRBV12-4 CASSDSSIETQYF TGTGCCAGCAGTGATTCTAGCATAGAGACCCAGTACTTC
NA 15 TRBJ2-7 many TRBV5-1 CASSLGGPGSYEQYF TGCGCCAGCAGCTTGGGGGGTCCCGGATCCTACGAGCAGTACTTC
TRBD2 13 TRBJ2-3 many TRBV29-1 CSVETSGTGTQYF TGCAGCGTTGAGACTAGCGGGACCGGAACGCAGTATTTT
NA 15 TRBJ1-5 many TRBV3-1 CASSQVSGSNQPQHF TGTGCCAGCAGCCAAGTCAGTGGAAGCAATCAGCCCCAGCATTTT
TRBD1 15 TRBJ1-1 many TRBV5-1 CASSLTGQGATEAFF TGCGCCAGCAGCTTGACGGGACAGGGGGCAACTGAAGCTTTCTTT
TRBD2 16 TRBJ2-1 many TRBV20-1 CSATGSTSGVPNEQFF TGCAGTGCTACAGGTAGTACTAGCGGGGTCCCCAATGAGCAGTTCTTC
TRBD1 16 TRBJ1-2 many TRBV7-2 CASSTGQGAFVYGYTF TGTGCCAGCAGCACGGGACAGGGGGCCTTTGTTTATGGCTACACCTTC
NA 13 TRBJ2-3 many TRBV6-5 CAREGLYTDTQYF TGTGCCAGGGAGGGGCTCTACACAGATACGCAGTATTTT
NA 14 TRBJ1-5 once TRBV4-1 CASSQDRWNQPQHF TGCGCCAGCAGCCAAGATAGGTGGAACCAGCCCCAGCATTTT
TRBD1 13 TRBJ1-2 many TRBV20-1 CSAEDREGVGYTF TGCAGTGCTGAAGACAGGGAAGGAGTTGGCTACACCTTC
NA 11 TRBJ1-2 many TRBV28 CASSFTLGYTF TGTGCCAGCAGTTTTACGCTGGGCTACACCTTC
TRBD2 15 TRBJ2-7 many TRBV20-1 CSARVRGGKPYEQYF TGCAGTGCTAGGGTCCGGGGGGGGAAGCCCTACGAGCAGTACTTC
NA 13 TRBJ2-5 many TRBV12-3/TRBV12-4 CASSFRGQETQYF TGTGCCAGCAGTTTTCGGGGCCAAGAGACCCAGTACTTC
NA 12 TRBJ2-5 many TRBV7-8 CASSLEEGTQYF TGTGCCAGCAGCTTAGAGGAGGGGACCCAGTACTTC
NA 16 TRBJ2-3 many TRBV3-1 CASSQGTQGFTDTQYF TGTGCCAGCAGCCAGGGTACCCAGGGCTTCACAGATACGCAGTATTTT
NA 14 TRBJ2-2 many TRBV20-1 CSAIVGGYTGELFF TGCAGTGCTATAGTGGGGGGCTACACCGGGGAGCTGTTTTTT
NA 17 TRBJ2-6 many TRBV10-1 CASTPGGLGPGANVLTF TGCGCCAGCACCCCAGGAGGGCTGGGACCCGGGGCCAACGTCCTGACTTTC
NA 15 TRBJ2-1 many TRBV5-1 CASSLVGGSYNEQFF TGCGCCAGCAGCTTGGTCGGAGGTTCATACAATGAGCAGTTCTTC
TRBD1 17 TRBJ1-4 many TRBV29-1 CSVQTGNWGATNEKLFF TGCAGCGTCCAGACAGGGAATTGGGGCGCAACTAATGAAAAACTGTTTTTT
NA 11 TRBJ2-3 many TRBV7-8 CASSLGGTAYF TGTGCCAGCAGCTTAGGAGGGACGGCGTATTTT
TRBD2 15 TRBJ2-1 many TRBV12-3/TRBV12-4 CASRASGGSHNEQFF TGTGCCAGCAGGGCTAGCGGGGGGAGCCACAATGAGCAGTTCTTC
TRBD1 14 TRBJ2-7 many TRBV5-1 CASRQGVSSYEQYF TGCGCCAGCAGACAGGGGGTCAGCTCCTACGAGCAGTACTTC
NA 13 TRBJ2-1 few TRBV6-5 CASSYSIYDEQFF TGTGCCAGCAGTTACTCGATCTATGATGAGCAGTTCTTC
NA 16 TRBJ2-7 many TRBV10-3 CAISEPDRQPRYEQYF TGTGCCATCAGTGAGCCCGACAGGCAACCCCGCTACGAGCAGTACTTC
TRBD1 14 TRBJ1-2 many TRBV5-1 CASSWDSANYGYTF TGCGCCAGCAGCTGGGACAGCGCTAACTATGGCTACACCTTC
TRBD1 15 TRBJ1-2 NA TRBV12-3/TRBV12-4 CASRGGPGQGSGYTF TGTGCCAGCAGGGGCGGGCCGGGACAGGGGAGCGGCTACACCTTC
NA 11 TRBJ1-2 NA TRBV20-1 CSAKGERGYTF TGCAGTGCCAAGGGGGAGCGGGGCTACACCTTC
NA 15 TRBJ2-1 many TRBV5-1 CASSLAVGVMDEQFF TGCGCCAGCAGCTTGGCCGTGGGAGTAATGGATGAGCAGTTCTTC
NA 16 TRBJ2-1 NA TRBV12-3/TRBV12-4 CASSFPPHGTYNEQFF TGTGCCAGCAGTTTCCCTCCTCATGGCACCTACAATGAGCAGTTCTTC
NA 17 TRBJ1-5 many TRBV20-1 CSARDQTRERSSQPQHF TGCAGTGCTAGAGATCAAACCCGGGAACGGAGCAGTCAGCCCCAGCATTTT
TRBD1 13 TRBJ2-1 many TRBV7-2 CASSTGGKNEQFF TGTGCCAGCAGCACAGGGGGGAAAAATGAGCAGTTCTTC
NA 14 TRBJ1-5 many TRBV29-1 CSVQGVAQGQPQHF TGCAGCGTTCAAGGGGTAGCCCAGGGACAGCCCCAGCATTTT
NA 14 TRBJ1-1 many TRBV5-1 CASSPAGQNTEAFF TGCGCCAGCAGCCCGGCAGGCCAGAACACTGAAGCTTTCTTT
NA 15 TRBJ2-7 many TRBV5-1 CASSFLAGSSYEQYF TGCGCCAGCAGCTTTTTGGCGGGTTCGTCCTACGAGCAGTACTTC
NA 13 TRBJ2-7 NA TRBV7-2 CASSRGFSYEQYF TGTGCCAGCAGCCGAGGGTTCTCCTACGAGCAGTACTTC
NA 12 TRBJ1-1 many TRBV7-2 CASSHGQSEAFF TGTGCCAGCAGCCATGGACAAAGTGAAGCTTTCTTT
TRBD1 16 TRBJ2-1 many TRBV7-9 CASSHRGRALVDEQFF TGTGCCAGCAGTCACAGGGGGAGAGCCCTGGTGGATGAGCAGTTCTTC
NA 18 TRBJ2-6 NA TRBV5-1 CASSSAVTKGGGANVLTF TGCGCCAGCAGCTCCGCGGTGACTAAGGGGGGAGGGGCCAACGTCCTGACTTTC
TRBD2 10 TRBJ2-5 many TRBV29-1 CSVAGEAQYF TGCAGCGTCGCGGGGGAAGCCCAGTACTTC
NA 13 TRBJ1-5 many TRBV6-5 CASRSGSLQPQHF TGTGCCAGCAGGTCAGGGTCACTGCAGCCCCAGCATTTT
NA 15 TRBJ1-4 many TRBV5-1 CASSLEGAPWEKLFF TGCGCCAGCAGCTTGGAAGGGGCGCCCTGGGAAAAACTGTTTTTT